What follows are 18 T cell receptor beta chains derived from one specimen sequenced in a study of molecular identifiers for immune sequencing clone quantification. TCRdb recomputed calls from the PCR reads with MiXCR, one row per CDR3 protein. The sample has 300,000 to 400,000 distinct CDR3 sequences, 24% seen once; the top ten hold 0.65% to 0.75%. The sequenced material came from naive CD8+ T cells from blood, with Jurkat cell RNA spiked in. The sample's subset: FACS-sorted CD8+CD4-CCR7+CD45RA+ naive T cells. The receptor source for this set is a human donor in good health. Some libraries in this study had Jurkat cell RNA spiked in.

J is TRBJ2-3 and V is TRBV2; tentative D call: TRBD2 (5 bases). Germline CDR1 SNHLY, CDR2 FYNNEI. V was shortened by 8 bases and J by 1 base, with 19 bases between the two germline ends. This CDR3 comprises 16 residues. As DNA, the CDR3 is TGTGCCAGCCGAGCTGGTCCCGCCGGGGGCACAGATACGCAGTATTTT. This encodes CASRAGPAGGTDTQYF.

The rearrangement joins TRBV19 to TRBJ2-2, with D unclear. Germline V gene lookup returns CDR1 LNHDA and CDR2 SQIVND (reference sequence). With 0 bases removed from V and 5 bases from J, the gap between germline ends came to 10 bases. This CDR3 region has 15 residues. CDR3 amino acids: CASSIEPSYTGELFF. CDR3 sequence (DNA): TGTGCCAGTAGTATAGAGCCTTCCTATACCGGGGAGCTGTTTTTT.

This chain uses TRBV27 with TRBJ1-1, with D perhaps TRBD1 (5 bases). Germline CDR1 reads MNHEY; CDR2 reads SMNVEV (reference sequence). Trimming took 5 bases from V and 6 from J, leaving 16 bases between them. The CDR3 has 14 amino acids. In nucleotides, the CDR3 is TGTGCCAGCAGTCTCCGAGGAGGGGCCTCTGAAGCTTTCTTT. Encoded protein: CASSLRGGASEAFF.

V is TRBV11-2 and J is TRBJ1-1, with D maybe TRBD1 (6 bases). CDR3 size: 15 residues. The V end was cut by 7 bases, the J end by 0 bases, with 15 bases between. Germline CDR1 SGHAT, CDR2 FQNNGV. CDR3 sequence reads: CASTQRGGLNTEAFF. CDR3 coding DNA: TGTGCCAGCACCCAGAGGGGGGGTTTGAACACTGAAGCTTTCTTT.

V usage is TRBV6-4 and J usage is TRBJ1-5; unclear D gene. CDR3 length equals 15 residues. The V gene lost 1 base and the J gene lost 2 bases, with 9 bases spanning the gap. Looked up from germline, CDR1 is MRHNA and CDR2 is SNTAGT. The CDR3 region has the DNA TGTGCCAGCAGTGACTACTCAGCGCGCAATCAGCCCCAGCATTTT. This gives the protein CASSDYSARNQPQHF.

The rearrangement joins TRBV29-1 to TRBJ2-3, with 9 bases fitting TRBD2. The V gene end was trimmed by 7 bases and the J gene end by 12 bases; junction bases not matched to a gene: 26. The CDR3 spans 17 residues. Germline CDR1 SQVTM, CDR2 ANQGSEA. The CDR3 reads CSGWVTQRGAPTETQYF. DNA of the CDR3: TGCAGCGGGTGGGTGACCCAGCGGGGGGCCCCCACAGAAACCCAGTATTTT.

This clonotype was counted ten times or more. This chain links TRBV6-5 with TRBJ1-4; TRBD1 matches at 9 bases. CDR1 MNHEY and CDR2 SVGAGI come from the germline V gene. This CDR3 spans 14 amino acids. After removal of 6 bases from V and 7 bases from J, the junction contained 6 bases not matched to a gene. The CDR3 loop reads CASSSGTGSEKLFF. In DNA form, the CDR3 reads TGTGCCAGCAGCTCCGGGACAGGGTCTGAAAAACTGTTTTTT.

In this sample, this clonotype turned up a few times. The chain carries TRBV7-2 and TRBJ1-5; the D gene is possibly TRBD1 (6 bases). Germline CDR1 and CDR2: SGHTA and FQGNSA. The CDR3 is 14 amino acids. V lost 5 bases, J lost 7 bases, and 15 bases lay in between. The CDR3 sequence is CASSQRGNGQPQHF. CDR3 nucleotide sequence: TGTGCCAGCAGCCAGAGGGGGAACGGGCAGCCCCAGCATTTT.

This clonotype occurred many times. The V call is TRBV6-1, the J call TRBJ2-1; D uncertain. Germline-derived CDR1 and CDR2 are MNHNS and SASEGT. V shed 2 bases and J shed 5 bases, with 16 bases lying between them. The CDR3 consists of 16 residues. The CDR3 loop reads CASSELSRPLHNEQFF. In DNA, the CDR3 is TGTGCCAGCAGTGAACTGTCTCGACCCTTGCACAATGAGCAGTTCTTC.

This clonotype came up a few times. The chain has TRBV7-3 and TRBJ2-3; 9 bases line up with TRBD1. J lost 4 bases, V lost 0 bases, and 5 bases had no gene match. This CDR3 contains 16 residues. The V gene's germline CDR1 is SGHTA and CDR2 FQGTGA. CDR3 in amino acids: CASSLTRTGVSDTQYF. CDR3 coding DNA: TGTGCCAGCAGCTTAACTAGGACAGGGGTATCAGATACGCAGTATTTT.

The sample holds a few counts of this clonotype. The chain joins TRBV4-1 to TRBJ1-3; the D is unclear. The length of the CDR3 is 16 residues. The V end was cut by 3 bases, the J end by 3 bases, with 15 bases between. CDR1 is MGHRA, CDR2 YSYEKL, per germline. For the CDR3, the DNA is TGCGCCAGCAGCCAGAGCCTAGGCCTAAGTGGAAACACCATATATTTT. Protein: CASSQSLGLSGNTIYF.

As regards this clonotype: The junction departs from the called germline gene at one end, perhaps through a read error. The chain joins TRBV12-3 or TRBV12-4 to TRBJ1-5; D uncertain. CDR3 length: 15 amino acids. DNA of the CDR3: TGTGCCAGCAGGTTAGAGGAGGGTCTAGGTCAGCCCCAGCATTTT. Translation: CASRLEEGLGQPQHF.

The V and J genes are TRBV19 and TRBJ1-4, with unresolved D. Trimming removed 5 bases from V and 0 bases from J, with 10 bases in between. This CDR3 contains 15 residues. Germline CDR1 is LNHDA and CDR2 is SQIVND (reference sequence). This CDR3 reads CASSVLTATNEKLFF. In DNA form, the CDR3 reads TGTGCCAGTAGTGTTTTGACGGCAACTAATGAAAAACTGTTTTTT. Filled out from reference TRBV19 and TRBJ1-4, the complete variable domain reads DGGITQSPKYLFRKEGQNVTLSCEQNLNHDAMYWYRQDPGQGLRLIYYSQIVNDFQKGDIAEGYSVSREKKESFPLTVTSAQKNPTAFYLCASSVLTATNEKLFFGSGTQLSVL.

The rearrangement uses TRBV4-3 and TRBJ2-1, with D hard to call. CDR1 is LGHNA and CDR2 is YSLEER in the germline V gene. The CDR3 consists of 16 residues. Trimming stripped 6 bases from V and 3 bases from J, with 18 bases between. The CDR3 region has the DNA TGCGCCAGCAGTCCCGTGGCAGGCACGGACTACAATGAGCAGTTCTTC. It yields the protein CASSPVAGTDYNEQFF.

There are a few counts of this clonotype. The rearrangement uses TRBV6-2 or TRBV6-3 and TRBJ1-1; 9 bases agree with TRBD1. Germline values: CDR1 MNHEY, CDR2 SVGEGT. This CDR3 contains 15 residues. J gave up 1 base and V 6 bases, and 6 bases lay outside the gene matches. CDR3 nucleotides: TGTGCCAGCAGCTCTGGACAGGGGAGGAACACTGAAGCTTTCTTT. The encoded protein is CASSSGQGRNTEAFF.

This chain uses TRBV20-1 with TRBJ1-1, with no clear D. CDR3 length: 15 amino acids. Germline CDR1 DFQATT, CDR2 SNEGSKA (reference sequence). Trimming left V 0 bases short and J 0 bases short, with 11 bases between. The CDR3 DNA reads as TGCAGTGCTAGAGATTACGAAAGTTTGAACACTGAAGCTTTCTTT. Translated, it gives CSARDYESLNTEAFF.

Worth noting for this clonotype: A read error may be the cause here, since a much bigger clone is one base away. The rearrangement uses TRBV6-5 and TRBJ1-1; 8 bases are a match to TRBD1. The CDR3 contains 14 residues. Germline values: CDR1 MNHEY, CDR2 SVGAGI. The CDR3 DNA sequence: TGTGCCGGCAGTTTCCATACAGGGGGCACTGAAGCTTTCTTT. Translated, it gives CAGSFHTGGTEAFF.

This clonotype was counted between two and nine times. The chain carries TRBV28 and TRBJ1-1; a weak D match, TRBD1 (6 bases). From germline, CDR1 is MDHEN and CDR2 SYDVKM. V lost 4 bases, J lost 5 bases, and 20 bases lay in between. This CDR3 region has 16 residues. The CDR3 nucleotides are TGTGCCAGCAGTTCGTCTTCGGGGGGGCGAGGGACTGAAGCTTTCTTT. As protein: CASSSSSGGRGTEAFF.